This paragraph covers one TCR beta chain sequence. This clone was seen only once. Its antigen target is currently unknown. Base-call qualities are not available, and no considerably larger clone is one nucleotide away. Explained via the paper, the time point label denotes: less than five weeks on oral tofacitinib. According to the study, the label for this sample's treatment or condition signals: oral pan-JAK inhibitor, 5-10 mg twice daily. From alopecia areata patients, peripheral blood was collected along with lesional scalp punch biopsies. PBMCs were separated by density centrifugation and stained for CD3, CD4 and CD8, after which CD4+ and CD8+ T cells were sorted on a FACSAria. This specimen belongs to a study of CD8+ T cells in alopecia areata (dated by TCRdb to 2016 to 2018). About the study as a whole: The treated patients, all with moderate-to-severe alopecia areata, were enrolled in an open-label pilot trial of oral tofacitinib given at 5 to 10 mg twice daily. In both human patients and the C3H/HeJ mouse model, the study applied high-throughput TCRbeta sequencing to look at T cell clonal expansion in alopecia areata. TCRbeta CDR3 regions were amplified by immunoSEQ multiplex PCR using 35 Vbeta forward and 13 Jbeta reverse primers. Tofacitinib was administered for 6 to 18 months, and 6 months of follow-up off drug were then conducted to assess delayed response and recurrence. Human TCRbeta sequencing covered scalp tissue and sorted CD4+ and CD8+ peripheral blood T cells from patchy and totalis/universalis alopecia areata patients and healthy controls. Disease severity in treated patients was measured with the SALT score, which quantifies the percentage of affected scalp surface area. Scalp clonality was compared among normal scalp (n=4), patchy alopecia areata scalp (n=8), and alopecia totalis/universalis scalp (n=8). Biopsies were taken from tofacitinib-treated patients at baseline and again at 4 and 24 weeks into treatment, and several of those patients also had a later scalp biopsy. RNA was extracted with the PAXgene miRNA kit for fixed scalp, the miRNeasy kit for PBMCs, and the RNeasy kit for mouse skin. Summary of the overall study and its limitations: With tofacitinib, both scalp clonality and the number of expanded CD8+ clones among the top 100 scalp clones went down significantly. Resident alphabeta T cells in normal human skin are also sequenced, complicating scalp TCR repertoire analysis, unlike mouse skin dominated by gammadelta T cells. Lesional scalp, especially in alopecia totalis/universalis, showed higher clonality and more expanded CD8+ clones than normal scalp, suggesting antigenic drive. During tofacitinib treatment, many expanded lesional clones stuck around in both scalp and blood, and this persistence may partly explain why relapse happens after treatment is stopped. TCR sequences shared between patients were less clear than in mice, possibly partly because of HLA diversity in the patient population. Because the treated cohort was small and had just a single nonresponder, larger studies are needed to establish links between baseline CD8+ expansion and response.

Library prep was done by the immunoSEQ multiplex PCR assay. RNA was extracted from all samples and reverse transcribed into cDNA as template for TCR sequencing. First-strand cDNA was synthesized using SuperScript III with a 2:1 mix of oligo-dT and random hexamers. A synthetic immune receptor repertoire was used to gauge amplification bias, and whatever bias remained was removed computationally. On the study's bioinformatics: Raw reads were preprocessed to remove errors, and CDR3 was defined according to IMGT conventions as the region from the conserved cysteine to phenylalanine. To get clonality, Shannon entropy was normalized by log2 of the number of productive unique TCRs and the result was subtracted from 1. Scalp TCRbeta sequences were cross-referenced with sorted blood CD4 and CD8 repertoires so that the CD4 or CD8 identity of scalp clones could be inferred. Drawn from immuneACCESS, this table holds only the in-frame rearrangements with V and J called that TCRdb kept. Clones are partly lost; checked studies trace under half to an unresolved V gene and leave the rest unexplained. That table furnishes V, J and clone size, whereas the DNA furnished D and trimming. Counted in this sample were around 120,000 clones; approximately 57% of them appeared once. More than 5.5% of the sample belongs to the ten largest clones.

The material was CD4+ T cells sorted from blood, obtained at week 4, from a patient treated with tofacitinib. The sequence was collected from a human donor with alopecia areata.

The nucleotide sequence is given as TGCAGCGCCTCGACACCAAACTATGGCTACACCTTC. Its coded protein is CSASTPNYGYTF. The V and J genes are TRBV29-1 and TRBJ1-2; confidence is insufficient to name the D gene. CDR1 SQVTM and CDR2 ANQGSEA are derived from the germline V gene. V was cut back by 7 bases and J by 2 bases, leaving a gap of 11 bases between them. Reading from cysteine to phenylalanine, the CDR3 counts 12 amino acids. The only DNA kept is the CDR3, 36 bases in frame from the first base.